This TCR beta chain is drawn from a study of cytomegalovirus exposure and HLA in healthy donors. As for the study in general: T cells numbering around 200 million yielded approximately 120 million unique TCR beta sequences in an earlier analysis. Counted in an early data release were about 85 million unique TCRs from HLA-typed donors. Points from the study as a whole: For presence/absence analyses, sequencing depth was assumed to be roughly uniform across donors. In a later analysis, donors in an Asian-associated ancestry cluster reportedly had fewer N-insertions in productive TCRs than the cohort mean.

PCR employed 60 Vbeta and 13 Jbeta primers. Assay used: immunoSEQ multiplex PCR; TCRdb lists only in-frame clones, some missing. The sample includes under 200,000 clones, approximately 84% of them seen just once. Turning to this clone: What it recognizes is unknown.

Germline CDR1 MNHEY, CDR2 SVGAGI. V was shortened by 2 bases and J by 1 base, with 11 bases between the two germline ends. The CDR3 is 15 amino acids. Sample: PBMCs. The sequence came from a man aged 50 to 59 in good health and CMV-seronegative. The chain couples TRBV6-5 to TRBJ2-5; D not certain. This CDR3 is CASSYVLGSQETQYF. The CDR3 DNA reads TGTGCCAGCAGTTACGTCTTGGGCAGCCAAGAGACCCAGTACTTC.